This TCR beta chain is from a study of human T cells and chemical hapten exposure. Study details: DPC 0.01% went on the upper back by patch test, with reading at 6 days.

V was pared by 5 bases and J by 6 bases, with 5 bases of the junction left unmatched. This CDR3 has 14 residues. From germline, CDR1 is MNHEY and CDR2 SVGAGI. As to time point: pre-sensitization, week 0. As to treatment: therapeutic diphenylcyclopropenone sensitization with weekly scalp DPC. The library put unique molecular identifiers onto individual cDNA molecules. Study processing details: A per-sample median of about 94,000 TCRs was observed, with counts ranging from roughly 23,224 to 750,000. TCRdb ran MiXCR on the RACE reads and lists one entry per CDR3 protein. These V and J calls derive from TCRdb rather than the authors' analysis. The table shows 200,000 to 300,000 distinct CDR3 sequences, with roughly 8.9% occurring only once.

This chain links TRBV6-5 with TRBJ2-4; 9 bases are shared with TRBD2. Sequencing used whole blood, obtained in connection with sensitization to the hapten diphenylcyclopropenone (DPC). This sequence originates from a woman aged 40-49 years with alopecia areata. Some clones in this sample may be carry-over from other donors' samples. As DNA, the CDR3 is TGTGCCAGCAGTCAGCTAGCGGGGCGAAACATTCAGTACTTC. It yields the protein CASSQLAGRNIQYF.